Each of the 15 T cell receptor beta chains below was sequenced from the same sample in a study of blood T cell repertoires in COVID-19. The table came from immunoSEQ multiplex PCR; TCRdb's copy has only in-frame clones and leaves some out. Of about 140,000 clones in the sample, approximately 85% are singletons; the top ten hold less than 3%. The sample comprised peripheral blood. These TCRs come from a man in his fifties or sixties with acute or convalescent COVID-19.

The chain is built from TRBV9 and TRBJ1-3; 7 nucleotides line up with TRBD1. This CDR3 contains 14 residues. Germline V gene sequence: CDR1 SGDLS, CDR2 YYNGEE. Germline trimming cut 7 bases from V and 4 bases from J; bases unmatched to any gene: 8. The CDR3 region has the DNA TGTGCCAGCGCCTCGGGGACAGTAGGAAACACCATATATTTT. Translating gives CASASGTVGNTIYF.

The chain has TRBV2 and TRBJ2-1, with TRBD2 matching over 9 bases. Trimming removed 10 bases from V and 2 bases from J; junction bases left unmatched: 9. There are 15 residues in the CDR3. Germline V gene lookup returns CDR1 SNHLY and CDR2 FYNNEI. The CDR3 DNA reads as TGTGCCACCACGGGACTAGCTCGCGCCTACAATGAGCAGTTCTTC. It is translated as CATTGLARAYNEQFF.

V and J are TRBV11-3 and TRBJ2-7, with 9 positions matching TRBD2. CDR1 is SGHNT, CDR2 YENEEA, per germline. V lost 8 bases and J lost 7; bases outside the gene matches: 12. The CDR3 contains 14 residues. DNA for the CDR3: TGTGCCAGCGCAGATCTTAGCGGGAGAGATGAGCAGTACTTC. Its protein is CASADLSGRDEQYF.

The chain has TRBV7-9 and TRBJ1-1; D gene ambiguous. This CDR3 comprises 13 residues. The V and J ends lost 1 base and 0 bases respectively, with 3 bases between them. Per the germline V gene, CDR1 is SEHNR and CDR2 is FQNEAQ (reference sequence). DNA for the CDR3: TGTGCCAGCAGCTTAGTCGTGAACACTGAAGCTTTCTTT. This translates into CASSLVVNTEAFF.

This rearrangement joins TRBV6-5 to TRBJ2-1; 12 bases are shared with TRBD2. This CDR3 has 15 residues. Trimming took 6 bases from V and 7 from J; bases not matched to a gene: 7. The germline gives CDR1 MNHEY, CDR2 SVGAGI. As DNA, the CDR3 is TGTGCCAGCAGAAAACCTAGCGGGGGGGGGAATGAGCAGTTCTTC. Its translation: CASRKPSGGGNEQFF.

This clone was seen only a few times. The chain combines TRBV5-1 with TRBJ2-1, with TRBD1 matching 9 bases. Germline loops: CDR1 SGHRS, CDR2 YFSETQ. The CDR3 runs to 16 residues. Losses at the gene ends were 0 bases for V and 1 base for J; bases not matched to a gene: 2. The CDR3 protein is CASSLGQGGSYNEQFF. As DNA, the CDR3 is TGCGCCAGCAGCTTGGGACAGGGGGGGTCCTACAATGAGCAGTTCTTC.

V and J are TRBV11-3 and TRBJ2-4, with 9 bases aligning to TRBD2. Germline V gene data show CDR1 as SGHNT and CDR2 as YENEEA. The V gene end was trimmed by 3 bases and the J gene end by 1 base; junction bases not matched to a gene: 4. The CDR3 spans 16 residues. The CDR3: CASSFEAGGAKNIQYF. Written as DNA, the CDR3 is TGTGCCAGCAGCTTTGAAGCGGGAGGTGCCAAAAACATTCAGTACTTC.

V gene TRBV5-5 combines with J gene TRBJ1-5; 10 bases line up with TRBD1. This CDR3 spans 19 amino acids. Germline assignment: CDR1 SGHKS and CDR2 YYEKEE (reference sequence). V gave up 3 bases and J gave up 4 bases; unmatched junction bases: 16. This CDR3 reads CASSYSTGGSILLNQPQHF. CDR3 DNA sequence: TGTGCCAGCAGCTACTCGACAGGGGGCTCTATTTTACTTAATCAGCCCCAGCATTTT.

The chain combines TRBV5-1 with TRBJ2-6; D is ambiguous. The V and J ends lost 2 bases and 0 bases respectively, with 15 bases between them. Germline V gene sequence: CDR1 SGHRS, CDR2 YFSETQ. The CDR3 consists of 18 residues. The CDR3 loop is CASSFFRVQSSGANVLTF. The CDR3 DNA reads as TGCGCCAGCAGCTTCTTTCGGGTGCAAAGCTCTGGGGCCAACGTCCTGACTTTC.

The rearrangement joins TRBV28 to TRBJ2-1, with a possible D match to TRBD2 (5 bases). CDR3 length equals 17 residues. The ends were cut back, 6 bases at V and 0 bases at J, with 18 bases in the middle. Germline V CDR1 and CDR2: MDHEN, SYDVKM. CDR3 DNA sequence: TGTGCCAGCAGCCCTATTACATCGGGGAGCTCCTACAATGAGCAGTTCTTC. This encodes CASSPITSGSSYNEQFF.

This clone was seen a few times. The V call is TRBV27, the J call TRBJ1-6, with D perhaps matching TRBD1 (5 bases). Germline V gene lookup returns CDR1 MNHEY and CDR2 SMNVEV (reference sequence). The V gene lost 2 bases and the J gene lost 7 bases, with 9 bases spanning the gap. This CDR3 is built from 14 residues. The CDR3: CASSLGAGNSPLHF. The CDR3 DNA reads TGTGCCAGCAGTTTAGGGGCTGGGAATTCACCCCTCCACTTT.

The gene calls are TRBV3-1 (or the pseudogene TRBV3-2) and TRBJ2-7; weak D call: TRBD1 (6 bases). V gave up 5 bases and J gave up 2 bases, with 13 bases separating them. The CDR3 length is 14 residues. Looked up from germline, CDR1 is LGHDT and CDR2 is YNNKEL (reference sequence). The CDR3 DNA sequence: TGTGCCAGCAGCTCTCCCGGGACAACCTACGAGCAGTACTTC. Translation: CASSSPGTTYEQYF.

V and J are TRBV7-3 and TRBJ2-2; D possibly corresponds to TRBD1 (5 bases). Germline CDR1 is SGHTA and CDR2 is FQGTGA. V was cut by 2 bases and J by 4 bases, with 11 bases left in between. CDR3 length: 15 amino acids. The CDR3 DNA is TGTGCCAGCAGCTTAGACAGCTCTGGCACCGGGGAGCTGTTTTTT. This encodes CASSLDSSGTGELFF.

The CDR3 DNA reads as TGTGCCAGCAGCACAGGCGGTGAGCAGTTCTTC. Its translation is CASSTGGEQFF. The chain links TRBV27 to TRBJ2-1; TRBD1 might be the D (5 bases). The ends were cut back, 6 bases at V and 9 bases at J, with 9 bases in the middle. CDR1 is MNHEY and CDR2 is SMNVEV in the germline V gene (reference sequence). The CDR3 spans 11 residues.

This clone has only one observation. V usage is TRBV27 and J usage is TRBJ2-3; D may be TRBD2 (6 bases). V was clipped by 4 bases and J by 2 bases, with 10 bases between them. Germline V lookup: CDR1 MNHEY, CDR2 SMNVEV (reference sequence). This CDR3 is 14 amino acids long. The DNA of the CDR3 is TGTGCCAGCAGTTGGGCTAGCGCCACAGATACGCAGTATTTT. Its protein product is CASSWASATDTQYF.